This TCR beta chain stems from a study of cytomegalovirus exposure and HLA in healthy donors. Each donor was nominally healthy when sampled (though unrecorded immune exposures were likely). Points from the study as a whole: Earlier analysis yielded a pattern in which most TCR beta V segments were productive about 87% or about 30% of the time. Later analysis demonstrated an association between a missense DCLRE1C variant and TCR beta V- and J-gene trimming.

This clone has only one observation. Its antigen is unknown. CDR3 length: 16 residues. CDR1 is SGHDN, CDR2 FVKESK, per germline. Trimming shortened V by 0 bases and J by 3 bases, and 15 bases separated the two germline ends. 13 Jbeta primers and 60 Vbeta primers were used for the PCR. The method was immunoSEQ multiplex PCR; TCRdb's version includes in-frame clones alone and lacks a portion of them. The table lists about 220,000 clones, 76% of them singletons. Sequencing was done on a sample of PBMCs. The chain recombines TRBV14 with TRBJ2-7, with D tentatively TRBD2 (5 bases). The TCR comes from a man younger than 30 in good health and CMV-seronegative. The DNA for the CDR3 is TGTGCCAGCAGCCAAGAGACTATGGCCGCGTTCTACGAGCAGTACTTC. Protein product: CASSQETMAAFYEQYF.